Listed below are T cell receptor beta chains from one sample, sequenced in a study of blood T cells in healthy people across ages. Each CDR3 protein is one row after TCRdb ran MiXCR on the 5' RACE reads. The sample lists some 1.5 million distinct CDR3 sequences, 42% occurring once. Source material: blood. All receptors derive from a woman aged 18-29 years in good health. CDR3s include the opening cysteine and the closing phenylalanine or tryptophan. D genes are given only for firm matches. The size entry is marked missing in some rows and otherwise reads once, few, many or a size class.

v_gene: TRBV6-2/TRBV6-3; abundance: -; j_gene: TRBJ2-7; d_gene: -; CDR3aa: CASSTLAASSYEQYF; CDR3nt: TGTGCCAGCAGTACCCTCGCGGCCAGCTCCTACGAGCAGTACTTC
v_gene: TRBV5-1; abundance: -; j_gene: TRBJ2-2; d_gene: -; CDR3aa: CASSPRIPNTGELFF; CDR3nt: TGCGCCAGCAGCCCCCGGATCCCGAACACCGGGGAGCTGTTTTTT
v_gene: TRBV27; abundance: -; j_gene: TRBJ2-2; d_gene: TRBD2; CDR3aa: CASTSGSGGELFF; CDR3nt: TGTGCCAGCACAAGCGGGAGTGGCGGGGAGCTGTTTTTT
v_gene: TRBV20-1; abundance: once; j_gene: TRBJ2-5; d_gene: TRBD2; CDR3aa: CSAGLAGPIGEAQYF; CDR3nt: TGCAGTGCAGGACTAGCGGGGCCTATAGGGGAGGCCCAGTACTTC
v_gene: TRBV4-3; abundance: -; j_gene: TRBJ2-5; d_gene: -; CDR3aa: CASSLGPADEQYF; CDR3nt: TGCGCCAGCAGCCTGGGACCAGCGGATGAGCAGTACTTC
v_gene: TRBV6-2/TRBV6-3; abundance: few; j_gene: TRBJ2-5; d_gene: TRBD2; CDR3aa: CASSRILAGVDQETQYF; CDR3nt: TGTGCCAGCAGTCGAATACTAGCGGGCGTCGATCAAGAGACCCAGTACTTC
v_gene: TRBV5-1; abundance: -; j_gene: TRBJ1-1; d_gene: -; CDR3aa: CASFLGSENTEAFF; CDR3nt: TGCGCCAGCTTCTTGGGGTCGGAGAACACTGAAGCTTTCTTT
v_gene: TRBV3-1; abundance: -; j_gene: TRBJ1-2; d_gene: -; CDR3aa: CASSPLPNGYTF; CDR3nt: TGTGCCAGCAGCCCCCTTCCTAATGGCTACACCTTC
v_gene: TRBV7-6; abundance: few; j_gene: TRBJ2-3; d_gene: -; CDR3aa: CASSLGGRFDTQYF; CDR3nt: TGTGCCAGCAGCTTAGGTGGACGTTTCGATACGCAGTATTTT
v_gene: TRBV29-1; abundance: few; j_gene: TRBJ1-5; d_gene: TRBD1; CDR3aa: CSVADRVEQPQHF; CDR3nt: TGCAGCGTAGCCGACAGGGTTGAACAGCCCCAGCATTTT
v_gene: TRBV10-3; abundance: few; j_gene: TRBJ1-2; d_gene: TRBD1; CDR3aa: CAISDRQGNGYTF; CDR3nt: TGTGCCATCAGTGATCGACAGGGTAATGGCTACACCTTC
v_gene: TRBV20-1; abundance: few; j_gene: TRBJ1-2; d_gene: -; CDR3aa: CSAQGQTYGYTF; CDR3nt: TGCAGTGCCCAAGGACAGACCTATGGCTACACCTTC
v_gene: TRBV10-3; abundance: -; j_gene: TRBJ2-7; d_gene: TRBD1; CDR3aa: CAIRGPGQGAYEQYF; CDR3nt: TGTGCCATCCGTGGACCGGGACAGGGGGCATACGAGCAGTACTTC
v_gene: TRBV4-3; abundance: -; j_gene: TRBJ1-1; d_gene: -; CDR3aa: CASRPGHRIPTEAFF; CDR3nt: TGCGCCAGCAGGCCGGGACACCGAATCCCCACTGAAGCTTTCTTT
v_gene: TRBV4-3; abundance: -; j_gene: TRBJ2-7; d_gene: -; CDR3aa: CASSQNQNYEQYF; CDR3nt: TGCGCCAGCAGCCAAAACCAAAACTACGAGCAGTACTTC
v_gene: TRBV4-3; abundance: once; j_gene: TRBJ2-5; d_gene: TRBD1; CDR3aa: CASSQRGQGKTQYF; CDR3nt: TGCGCCAGCAGCCAGAGGGGACAGGGAAAGACCCAGTACTTC
v_gene: TRBV7-2; abundance: few; j_gene: TRBJ2-5; d_gene: -; CDR3aa: CASSGRAPETQYF; CDR3nt: TGTGCCAGCTCGGGACGAGCGCCTGAGACCCAGTACTTC
v_gene: TRBV4-3; abundance: few; j_gene: TRBJ2-5; d_gene: TRBD1; CDR3aa: CASSQSWDRVETQYF; CDR3nt: TGCGCCAGCAGCCAAAGTTGGGACAGGGTGGAGACCCAGTACTTC